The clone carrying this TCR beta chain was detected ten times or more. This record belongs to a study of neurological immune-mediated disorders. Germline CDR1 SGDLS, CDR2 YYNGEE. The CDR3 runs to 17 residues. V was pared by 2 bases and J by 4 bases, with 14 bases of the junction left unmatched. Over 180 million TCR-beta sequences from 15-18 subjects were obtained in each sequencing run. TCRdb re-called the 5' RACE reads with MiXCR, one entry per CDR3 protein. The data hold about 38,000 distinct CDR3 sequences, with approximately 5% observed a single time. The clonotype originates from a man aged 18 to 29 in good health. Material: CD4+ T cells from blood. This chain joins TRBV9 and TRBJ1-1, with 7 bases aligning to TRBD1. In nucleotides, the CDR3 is TGTGCCAGCAGCGTCCAGCCCACGGACAGGACTTCCACTGAAGCTTTCTTT. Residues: CASSVQPTDRTSTEAFF.